A selection of T cell receptor beta chains follows, all from one sample in a study of Graves' ophthalmopathy and Graves' hyperthyroidism. TCRdb re-analysed the multiplex PCR reads in MiXCR, keeping a single row per CDR3 protein. This table holds 650,000 to 800,000 distinct CDR3 sequences, over 40% found once. Specimen: peripheral blood. These receptors originate from an adult man with Graves' ophthalmopathy. Each CDR3 is given with its conserved first and last residue. The order of the fields is clone size, D gene, V gene, J gene, CDR3 DNA, CDR3 protein. D genes are given only for firm matches. Only some rows state a clone size, as once, few, many or a class for expanded clones.

>-|TRBD1|TRBV20-1|TRBJ1-1
TGCAGTGCTAGAGACCCAAGCTCCGGGACAGCCTTTAACACTGAAGCTTTCTTT
CSARDPSSGTAFNTEAFF
>many|-|TRBV7-9|TRBJ2-5
TGTGCCAGCAGCTCGGAGGCTCCGGGGTACTTC
CASSSEAPGYF
>-|-|TRBV19|TRBJ1-5
TGTGCCAGTAGTATAATGACAGGTTATAGCAATCAGCCCCAGCATTTT
CASSIMTGYSNQPQHF
>-|TRBD1|TRBV29-1|TRBJ1-2
TGCAGCTGGGGGACAGGACCGACTAACTATGGCTACACCTTC
CSWGTGPTNYGYTF
>few|TRBD1|TRBV5-8|TRBJ2-2
TGTGCCAGCAGCCCCCACCCCGGACAGGGCTCCGGGGAGCTGTTTTTT
CASSPHPGQGSGELFF
>-|-|TRBV19|TRBJ1-5
TGTGCCAGTAGTCAGGCTTATAGCAATCAGCCCCAGCATTTT
CASSQAYSNQPQHF
>-|-|TRBV10-3|TRBJ1-2
TGTGCCATCAGGACAGAGCACTCGGGCTCAGGCGGCTACACCTTC
CAIRTEHSGSGGYTF
>many|-|TRBV7-3|TRBJ2-7
TGTGCCAGCAGGGACAGAAGCTCCTACGAGCAGTACTTC
CASRDRSSYEQYF
>-|-|TRBV7-9|TRBJ1-3
TGTGCCAGCAGCTCCCGACTAGCGGCGAACACCATATATTTT
CASSSRLAANTIYF
>-|-|TRBV4-1|TRBJ2-5
TGCGCCAGCAGCCCCTGGCGGAGCGCAGAGACCCAGTACTTC
CASSPWRSAETQYF
>-|-|TRBV9|TRBJ2-7
TGTGCCAGCAGCCAACACGGCAGGGGGGGCTACGAGCAGTACTTC
CASSQHGRGGYEQYF
>few|-|TRBV5-1|TRBJ2-2
TGCGCCAGCAGCTTGGGGCAGAGCACCGGGGAGCTGTTTTTT
CASSLGQSTGELFF
>once|-|TRBV7-3|TRBJ2-2
TGTGCCAGCAGCCCAGGGGTGGTTGGAAACACCGGGGAGCTGTTTTTT
CASSPGVVGNTGELFF
>many|-|TRBV6-4|TRBJ2-6
TGTGCCAGCAGTGACAGGGGGTCTGGGGCCAACGTCCTGACTTTC
CASSDRGSGANVLTF
>few|TRBD1|TRBV7-2|TRBJ1-1
TGTGCCAGCAGCTTAGCGAAAGGGGGCAACAGGGGGCAATGGAAAGCTTTCTTT
CASSLAKGGNRGQWKAFF
>many|-|TRBV2|TRBJ2-7
TGTGCCAGCAAAGGGGGTAGCTCCTACGAGCAGTACTTC
CASKGGSSYEQYF
>-|TRBD2|TRBV7-8|TRBJ2-7
TGTGCTCACGGGGGACTAGCGGGCAGCTCCTACGAGCAGTACTTC
CAHGGLAGSSYEQYF
>-|-|TRBV29-1|TRBJ1-1
TGCAGTCTCCCGACCGTGAACACTGAAGCTTTCTTT
CSLPTVNTEAFF
>many|-|TRBV29-1|TRBJ2-7
TGCAGCGTTGAAGATCGAGCAGGGGGGACCTACGAGCAGTACTTC
CSVEDRAGGTYEQYF
>many|TRBD1|TRBV19|TRBJ1-1
TGTGCCAGTAGTCTCGATTACAGGGGGAACACTGAAGCTTTCTTT
CASSLDYRGNTEAFF
>many|-|TRBV24-1|TRBJ2-7
TGTGCCACCAGTGCGGGCGAAAGCTACGAGCAGTACTTC
CATSAGESYEQYF
>-|-|TRBV29-1|TRBJ1-1
TGCAGCGCCTGGGCAGGGAACACTGAAGCTTTCTTT
CSAWAGNTEAFF
>-|-|TRBV12-5|TRBJ1-1
TGTGCTAGTGGTTTGGTACTAGGAAGTAGGCACACTGAAGCTTTCTTT
CASGLVLGSRHTEAFF
>-|TRBD2|TRBV6-4|TRBJ2-3
TGTGCCAGCAGTCCAAAGACTAGCGGGGGGGCAGATACGCAGTATTTT
CASSPKTSGGADTQYF
>-|TRBD2|TRBV10-3|TRBJ2-5
TGTGCCATCAGAGCGACAGTGATCGGTCGGTCGGCTAGCGGGAGGGCCATCCAAGAGACCCAGTACTTC
CAIRATVIGRSASGRAIQETQYF
>few|TRBD1|TRBV18|TRBJ2-7
TGTGCCAGCTCAACGGGACAGGATGGGGCCTACGAGCAGTACTTC
CASSTGQDGAYEQYF
>few|-|TRBV7-8|TRBJ2-2
TGTGCCAGCAGCTCCCGGGGTCCAGGGGCTGACACCGGGGAGCTGTTTTTT
CASSSRGPGADTGELFF
>many|TRBD2|TRBV9|TRBJ2-5
TGTGCCAGCAGCGACTCGGGGGGGCGGAGCCAGTACTTC
CASSDSGGRSQYF
>-|-|TRBV11-3|TRBJ2-5
TGTGCCAGCAGCTTAGCGGGTTGCGAGACCCAGTACTTC
CASSLAGCETQYF
>many|-|TRBV7-9|TRBJ2-7
TGTGCCAGCAGCGGAGGGGTAACCTACGAGCAGTACTTC
CASSGGVTYEQYF
>many|TRBD1|TRBV20-1|TRBJ1-2
TGCAGTGCTAGAGGCCAGGGGGTCTATGGCTACACCTTC
CSARGQGVYGYTF
>many|-|TRBV7-2|TRBJ2-7
TGTGCCAGCAGCTTAGATTCCCCCGAGCAGTACTTC
CASSLDSPEQYF
>few|-|TRBV20-1|TRBJ2-5
TGCAGTGCTAGAGAAGGGGGGTGGGGGCCGGTAGAGACCCAGTACTTC
CSAREGGWGPVETQYF
>many|-|TRBV10-3|TRBJ2-6
TGTGCCATCAGTGAGGTGGTGGCTGGGGCCAACGTCCTGACTTTC
CAISEVVAGANVLTF
>-|-|TRBV7-9|TRBJ1-1
TGTGCCAGCAGCTTTGGTGGGGGCCTGAGTTTGAACACTGAAGCTTTCTTT
CASSFGGGLSLNTEAFF
>few|-|TRBV4-2|TRBJ1-5
TGTGCCAGCAGCCAAGAACAGAATGTCAATCAGCCCCAGCATTTT
CASSQEQNVNQPQHF
>many|-|TRBV24-1|TRBJ2-2
TGTGCCACCAGTAGTGGGTTCGGGGAGCTGTTTTTT
CATSSGFGELFF
>-|TRBD1|TRBV7-9|TRBJ2-7
TGTGCCAGCAGCTTGGGACAGGCGCGCTCCTACGAGCAGTACTTC
CASSLGQARSYEQYF
>many|-|TRBV7-9|TRBJ1-3
TGTGCCAGCAGCTTTGGTCCCTCTAACACCATATATTTT
CASSFGPSNTIYF
>many|-|TRBV10-3|TRBJ2-7
TGTGCCATCAGTCCCCCGCGGGACAGAGGGTCTCAGCAGTACTTC
CAISPPRDRGSQQYF
>many|-|TRBV7-6|TRBJ2-5
TGTGCCAGCAGCTGGTTAGTTCCAGGTCGGGAGACCCAGTACTTC
CASSWLVPGRETQYF
>many|TRBD1|TRBV25-1|TRBJ2-7
TGTGCCAGCAGTGACCTCGCAGGACAGGGCTACGAGCAGTACTTC
CASSDLAGQGYEQYF
>once|TRBD1|TRBV29-1|TRBJ1-2
TGCAGCGTAGACAGGGAGGGCTACACCTTC
CSVDREGYTF
>many|-|TRBV2|TRBJ2-7
TGTGCCAGCAGAATTACAGCGTACGAGCAGTACTTC
CASRITAYEQYF
>-|-|TRBV4-3|TRBJ2-7
TGCGCCAGCAGCCAAGATCCAAGGCAGTTCTACGAGCAGTACTTC
CASSQDPRQFYEQYF
>-|TRBD1|TRBV7-8|TRBJ1-2
TGTGCCAGCAGCATACCGGGACAGGGGACATACACCTTC
CASSIPGQGTYTF
>once|TRBD1|TRBV29-1|TRBJ1-2
TGCAGCGTTGAAGCTCAGGGGGCGCGTGGCTACACCTTC
CSVEAQGARGYTF
>-|TRBD2|TRBV2|TRBJ2-1
TGTGCCAGCAGTGAAAACGGGGGGAACACCTACAATGAGCAGTTCTTC
CASSENGGNTYNEQFF
>-|-|TRBV25-1|TRBJ1-3
TGTGCCTGGAGTGTTGACACTGGAAACACCATATATTTT
CAWSVDTGNTIYF
>many|-|TRBV29-1|TRBJ1-2
TGCAGCGTTGAAGATCAAGGACAACGGGACTATGGCTACACCTTC
CSVEDQGQRDYGYTF
>-|-|TRBV24-1|TRBJ1-5
TGTGCCACCACCTTCGGGCCCCAGCATTTT
CATTFGPQHF
>-|-|TRBV2|TRBJ1-2
TGTGCCAGCAGGGGGGGCTTTCGGTATGGCTACACCTTC
CASRGGFRYGYTF
>-|TRBD1|TRBV5-4|TRBJ2-1
TGTGCCAGCTCGACAGGGGACCCCTACAATGAGCAGTTCTTC
CASSTGDPYNEQFF
>-|TRBD1|TRBV6-4|TRBJ1-2
TGTGCCAGCAGTGACCCGGGGGACAGACCGGGAGACTATGGCTACACCTTC
CASSDPGDRPGDYGYTF
>-|-|TRBV25-1|TRBJ2-1
TGTGCCAGCAGTGAACACAGACCCTTATCGTACAATGAGCAGTTCTTC
CASSEHRPLSYNEQFF
>many|TRBD2|TRBV19|TRBJ2-2
TGTGCCAGTGCGGGGAGGGCCGGCACCGGGGAGCTGTTTTTT
CASAGRAGTGELFF
>-|-|TRBV7-9|TRBJ2-5
TGTGCCAGCAGCAAGGACAGCCGGGGGGAGACCCAGTACTTC
CASSKDSRGETQYF
>-|TRBD1|TRBV10-3|TRBJ1-1
TGTGCCATCAGACCGGGACAGGGTTCCACTGAAGCTTTCTTT
CAIRPGQGSTEAFF
>many|-|TRBV11-2|TRBJ2-5
TGTGCCAGCAGCTTCGCGCGGGCAGGGATTCCGTCGGAGACCCAGTACTTC
CASSFARAGIPSETQYF
>-|TRBD1|TRBV29-1|TRBJ1-2
TGCAGCAGTCCTGGGACAGGGCAAGGCTACACCTTC
CSSPGTGQGYTF